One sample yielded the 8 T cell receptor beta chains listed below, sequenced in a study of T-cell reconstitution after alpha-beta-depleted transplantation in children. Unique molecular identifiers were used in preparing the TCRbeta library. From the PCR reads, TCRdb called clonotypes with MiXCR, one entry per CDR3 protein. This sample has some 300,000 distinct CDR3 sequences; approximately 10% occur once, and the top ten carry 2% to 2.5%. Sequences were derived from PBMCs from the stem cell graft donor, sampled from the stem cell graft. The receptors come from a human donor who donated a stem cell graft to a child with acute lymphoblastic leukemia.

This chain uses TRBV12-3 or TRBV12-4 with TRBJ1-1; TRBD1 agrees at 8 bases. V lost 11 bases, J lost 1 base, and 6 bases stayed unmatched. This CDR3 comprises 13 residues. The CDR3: CAGQGLANTEAFF. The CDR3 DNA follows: TGTGCCGGACAGGGCCTGGCGAACACTGAAGCTTTCTTT.

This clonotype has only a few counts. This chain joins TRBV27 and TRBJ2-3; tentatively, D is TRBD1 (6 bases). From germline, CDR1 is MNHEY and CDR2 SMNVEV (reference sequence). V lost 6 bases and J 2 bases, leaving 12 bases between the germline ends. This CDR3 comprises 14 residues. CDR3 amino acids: CASRTGSHTDTQYF. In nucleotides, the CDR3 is TGTGCCAGCAGGACAGGTTCGCACACAGATACGCAGTATTTT.

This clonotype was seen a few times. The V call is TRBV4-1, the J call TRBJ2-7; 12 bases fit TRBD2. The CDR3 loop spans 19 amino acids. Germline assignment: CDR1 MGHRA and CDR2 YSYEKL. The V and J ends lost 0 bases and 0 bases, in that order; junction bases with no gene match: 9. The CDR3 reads CASSQDRTSGKPHSYEQYF. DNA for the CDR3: TGCGCCAGCAGCCAAGACCGGACTAGCGGGAAACCCCACTCCTACGAGCAGTACTTC.

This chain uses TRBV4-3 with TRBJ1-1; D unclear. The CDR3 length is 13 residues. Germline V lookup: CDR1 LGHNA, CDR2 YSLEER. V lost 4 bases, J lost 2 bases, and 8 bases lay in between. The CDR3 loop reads CASSPRPNTEAFF. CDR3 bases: TGCGCCAGCAGCCCCCGGCCAAACACTGAAGCTTTCTTT.

The CDR3 spells CASRSQVAGTFSTDTQYF. CDR3 nucleotide sequence: TGTGCCAGCCGATCCCAGGTAGCGGGAACCTTTAGCACAGATACGCAGTATTTT. The rearrangement links TRBV11-2 to TRBJ2-3, with 8 bases fitting TRBD2. This CDR3 region has 18 residues. Germline CDR1 reads SGHAT; CDR2 reads FQNNGV. The J segment lost 0 bases and the V segment lost 8 bases, leaving 16 bases of the junction unmatched.

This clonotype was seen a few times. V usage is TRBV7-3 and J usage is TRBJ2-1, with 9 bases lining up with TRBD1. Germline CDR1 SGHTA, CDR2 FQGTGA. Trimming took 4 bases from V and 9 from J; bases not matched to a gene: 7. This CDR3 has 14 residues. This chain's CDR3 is CASSWGTGWREQFF. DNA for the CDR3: TGTGCCAGCAGCTGGGGGACAGGGTGGCGTGAGCAGTTCTTC.

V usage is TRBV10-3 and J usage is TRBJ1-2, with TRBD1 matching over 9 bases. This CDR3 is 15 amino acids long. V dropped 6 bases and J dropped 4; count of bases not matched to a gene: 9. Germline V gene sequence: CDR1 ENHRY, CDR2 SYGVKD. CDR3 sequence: CAIRWTGDGSYGYTF. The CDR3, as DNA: TGTGCCATCAGGTGGACAGGGGATGGCAGCTATGGCTACACCTTC.

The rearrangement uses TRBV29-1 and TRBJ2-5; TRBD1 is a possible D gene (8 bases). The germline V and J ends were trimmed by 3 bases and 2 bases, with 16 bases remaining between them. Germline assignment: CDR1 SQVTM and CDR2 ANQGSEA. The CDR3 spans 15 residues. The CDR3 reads CSVDGQGGPQETQYF. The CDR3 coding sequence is TGCAGCGTTGACGGACAGGGAGGGCCGCAAGAGACCCAGTACTTC.